This T cell receptor beta chain is from a study of blood T cell repertoires in COVID-19. Looking at the study overall: Cohort 3 donors were reported recovered after two negative PCRs, clearance, or symptom resolution. PBMCs, B-cell-depleted T cells, or T cells were the source of the cDNA or gDNA that made up the material.

Individuals drawn from some 25 US areas were roughly 18 to 95 years old. Repertoires were generated with immunoSEQ multiplex PCR, while TCRdb's copy carries only in-frame clones and drops some. The sample consists of fewer than 200,000 clones, around three quarters of them appearing once. Germline V gene sequence: CDR1 SGHVS, CDR2 FQNEAQ. The V and J ends lost 5 bases and 7 bases respectively, with 14 bases between them. This CDR3 has 14 residues. Specimen: PBMCs or T cells enriched from blood (not recorded which). The J gene is TRBJ1-4, the V gene TRBV7-8, with D possibly being TRBD1 (5 bases). The source of this sequence is a woman aged 70 to 79 in a cohort exposed to, infected with or recovered from COVID-19 (not recorded which). The chain's CDR3 is CASSPGLSSEKLFF. CDR3 DNA sequence: TGTGCCAGCAGCCCGGGACTTAGTAGTGAAAAACTGTTTTTT. The full variable domain, with the rest looked up from reference TRBV7-8 and TRBJ1-4, is GAGVSQSPRYKVAKRGQDVALRCDPISGHVSLFWYQQALGQGPEFLTYFQNEAQLDKSGLPSDRFFAERPEGSVSTLKIQRTQQEDSAVYLCASSPGLSSEKLFFGSGTQLSVL.